This T cell receptor (beta chain) was captured in a study of blood T cell repertoires in COVID-19. Cohort allocation depended upon clinical history that participants reported. Original analysis: Estimation of nucleated cell counts relied on the amplification of reference gene primers. The table came from immunoSEQ multiplex PCR; TCRdb's copy has only in-frame clones and leaves some out. The V and J calls and clone size are taken from that table; D and trimming were inferred from the DNA. Of some 300,000 clones in the sample, 90% are singletons; the top ten hold 3.5% to 4.5%. The CDR3 extends over 15 amino acids. V trimming: 5 bases; J trimming: 7 bases; junction bases outside the gene matches: 9. CDR1 and CDR2 from the germline V gene are SGHDN and FVKESK.

This sequence originates from a woman under 30 with acute COVID-19. This chain joins TRBV14 and TRBJ1-4; 8 nucleotides line up with TRBD1. The material sequenced was PBMCs or T cells enriched from blood (not recorded which). CDR3: CASSSLTGAVEKLFF. In DNA form, the CDR3 reads TGTGCCAGCAGCAGCCTGACAGGGGCCGTTGAAAAACTGTTTTTT.